This entry is about one TCR beta chain. It was with 60 Vbeta and 13 Jbeta primers that the PCR ran. Libraries were prepared by immunoSEQ multiplex PCR; TCRdb keeps only in-frame clonotypes and omits some of them. The table records under 250,000 clones, 70% to 90% of them present only once. This sample is part of a study of cytomegalovirus exposure and HLA in healthy donors. The CDR3 runs to 14 residues. Germline V lookup: CDR1 SGHVS, CDR2 FQNEAQ. V lost 2 bases to trimming and J lost 4 bases, with 11 bases between them. The V gene is TRBV7-8, the J gene TRBJ1-2, with D tentatively TRBD1 (5 bases). Sequenced material: PBMCs. The TCR sequence derives from a girl aged 2 to 10 in good health and CMV-seronegative. The CDR3 loop is CASSLSTGSYGYTF. CDR3 sequence (DNA): TGTGCCAGCAGCTTAAGTACAGGCAGCTATGGCTACACCTTC.